Listed here are 21 T cell receptor beta chains from one sample, sequenced in a study of blood T cell repertoires in COVID-19. Here immunoSEQ multiplex PCR was the method, and the copy in TCRdb shows in-frame clones only, minus some. The table includes 100,000 to 150,000 clones, around nine tenths detected once. Sequenced sample: peripheral blood. These receptors all stem from a woman over 75 with acute or convalescent COVID-19.

The chain has TRBV3-1 (or the pseudogene TRBV3-2) and TRBJ2-5; no definite D call. CDR1 is LGHDT and CDR2 is YNNKEL in the germline V gene (reference sequence). The CDR3 sequence is 14 residues long. With 0 bases removed from V and 1 base from J, the gap between germline ends came to 6 bases. The CDR3 region has the DNA TGTGCCAGCAGCCAAGAAGCGATCCAAGAGACCCAGTACTTC. This encodes CASSQEAIQETQYF.

The chain recombines TRBV15 with TRBJ2-5; TRBD2 might be the D (5 bases). V lost 3 bases and J 1 base, leaving 15 bases between the germline ends. Per germline, CDR1 LNHNV and CDR2 YYDKDF (reference sequence). The CDR3 is made up of 16 amino acids. The chain's CDR3 is CATSRDWAVRQETQYF. CDR3 DNA sequence: TGTGCCACCAGCAGGGACTGGGCGGTGCGCCAAGAGACCCAGTACTTC.

The chain employs TRBV3-1 (or the pseudogene TRBV3-2) and TRBJ1-3, with D possibly being TRBD1 (5 bases). From germline, CDR1 is LGHDT and CDR2 YNNKEL (reference sequence). This CDR3 contains 15 residues. V shed 5 bases and J shed 5 bases, with 16 bases lying between them. The CDR3 DNA sequence: TGTGCCAGCAGCGATCAGGGAATACCCCGAAACACCATATATTTT. As protein: CASSDQGIPRNTIYF.

V and J are TRBV15 and TRBJ1-4; D perhaps matches TRBD1 (6 bases). This CDR3 comprises 16 residues. Germline V lookup: CDR1 LNHNV, CDR2 YYDKDF (reference sequence). V lost 5 bases and J lost 7, with 20 bases in between. The CDR3 region has the DNA TGTGCCACCAGCCAGATAACAGGGAGCAAGGGTGAAAAACTGTTTTTT. As protein: CATSQITGSKGEKLFF.

The chain is built from TRBV5-4 and TRBJ2-1, with D possibly TRBD1 on 5 matching bases. The CDR3 loop spans 15 amino acids. The germline V gene encodes CDR1 SGHNT and CDR2 YYREEE (reference sequence). V lost 0 bases to trimming and J lost 5 bases, with 12 bases between them. CDR3 DNA sequence: TGTGCCAGCAGCTTGGCCCTTCACAGGAACAATGAGCAGTTCTTC. Its protein is CASSLALHRNNEQFF.

The DNA for the CDR3 is TGTGCCAGCAGTTTTTGGAGGGGGCCGGGGGCCAACGTCCTGACTTTC. Residues: CASSFWRGPGANVLTF. The rearrangement uses TRBV7-9 and TRBJ2-6; a possible D gene is TRBD1 (7 bases). This CDR3 has 16 residues. CDR1 is SEHNR, CDR2 FQNEAQ, per germline (reference sequence). V was shortened by 6 bases and J by 4 bases, with 16 bases between the two germline ends.

The rearrangement links TRBV5-1 to TRBJ1-1, with 9 bases matching TRBD1. Germline V gene sequence: CDR1 SGHRS, CDR2 YFSETQ. CDR3 length equals 15 residues. J was trimmed by 6 bases and V by 3 bases; bases with no gene match: 9. The CDR3 reads CASSYRTGARAEAFF. CDR3 coding DNA: TGCGCCAGCAGCTATAGGACAGGGGCGAGGGCTGAAGCTTTCTTT.

The V call is TRBV21-1, the J call TRBJ1-1. TRBV21-1 represents a pseudogene. The CDR3 contains 12 residues. The CDR3 DNA reads as TGTGCCAGCTTTTGCGGGAACACTGAAGCTTTCTTT. Protein: CASFCGNTEAFF.

The chain has TRBV28 and TRBJ2-5, with D possibly being TRBD1 (6 bases). The V end was cut by 6 bases, the J end by 3 bases, with 14 bases between. The CDR3 has 14 residues. Germline V CDR1 and CDR2: MDHEN, SYDVKM. CDR3 amino acids: CASSHPDSEETQYF. CDR3 DNA sequence: TGTGCCAGCAGCCACCCGGACAGCGAAGAGACCCAGTACTTC.

The CDR3: CASSSLDRVNYGYTF. The CDR3 nucleotides read TGTGCCAGCAGTTCATTGGACAGGGTCAACTATGGCTACACCTTC. This chain links TRBV28 with TRBJ1-2; 8 positions agree with TRBD1. This CDR3 spans 15 amino acids. Germline CDR1 MDHEN, CDR2 SYDVKM. Trimming cost V 4 bases and J 2 bases; bases outside gene matches: 6.

DNA for the CDR3: TGCAGCGAAAAAGCAGGGCCGAACACTGAAGCTTTCTTT. Translating gives CSEKAGPNTEAFF. The V call is TRBV29-1, the J call TRBJ1-1; tentative D call: TRBD1 (5 bases). The V end lost 7 bases, the J end lost 1 base, and 13 bases lay between the germline ends. CDR1 SQVTM and CDR2 ANQGSEA come from the germline V gene. The CDR3 is 13 residues long.

The genes are TRBV19 and TRBJ2-7, with D perhaps matching TRBD1 (5 bases). V was trimmed by 4 bases and J by 0 bases, leaving 7 bases between them. Germline V gives CDR1 LNHDA, CDR2 SQIVND (reference sequence). The CDR3 is 13 residues long. CDR3 sequence reads: CASSRQPSYEQYF. DNA for the CDR3: TGTGCCAGTAGTAGACAGCCCTCCTACGAGCAGTACTTC.

This rearrangement joins TRBV5-1 to TRBJ2-5; TRBD1 might be the D (7 bases). Trimming cost V 4 bases and J 5 bases, with 15 bases left between them. This CDR3 is built from 14 residues. Per germline, CDR1 SGHRS and CDR2 YFSETQ. This chain's CDR3 is CASSRQGGRETQYF. CDR3 in DNA: TGCGCCAGCAGCCGACAGGGAGGAAGGGAGACCCAGTACTTC.

In its sample, this clone was seen once. This chain joins TRBV15 and TRBJ2-2; D is ambiguous. The CDR3 contains 14 residues. V was shortened by 0 bases and J by 4 bases, with 6 bases between the two germline ends. CDR1 and CDR2 (germline): LNHNV, YYDKDF (reference sequence). The CDR3 spells CATSRDPFTGELFF. The CDR3 bases are TGTGCCACCAGCAGAGATCCTTTCACCGGGGAGCTGTTTTTT.

The chain links TRBV11-2 to TRBJ2-5; 12 bases line up with TRBD2. The germline gives CDR1 SGHAT, CDR2 FQNNGV. The CDR3 is made up of 17 amino acids. V trimming: 5 bases; J trimming: 4 bases; junction bases outside the gene matches: 11. CDR3 region: CASSPSSLAGGGETQYF. The CDR3 DNA follows: TGTGCCAGCAGCCCCTCCTCACTAGCGGGGGGAGGAGAGACCCAGTACTTC.

V usage is TRBV7-9 and J usage is TRBJ1-2, with TRBD1 matching over 8 bases. Per the germline V gene, CDR1 is SEHNR and CDR2 is FQNEAQ (reference sequence). V lost 1 base and J lost 7; bases outside the gene matches: 8. The CDR3 totals 15 residues. The CDR3 sequence: CASSLDDGRGPGYTF. The CDR3 region has the DNA TGTGCCAGCAGCTTAGACGACGGCAGGGGGCCTGGCTACACCTTC.

The V call is TRBV9, the J call TRBJ2-2; 10 nucleotides line up with TRBD1. Germline-derived CDR1 and CDR2 are SGDLS and YYNGEE. V trimming: 2 bases; J trimming: 2 bases; junction bases outside the gene matches: 3. The CDR3 spans 16 residues. Here the CDR3 reads CASSVRQGANTGELFF. The CDR3 DNA is TGTGCCAGCAGCGTCAGACAGGGGGCTAACACCGGGGAGCTGTTTTTT.

This chain links TRBV7-8 with TRBJ1-2; tentative D call: TRBD1 (6 bases). The V end was cut by 4 bases, the J end by 4 bases, with 13 bases between. The germline V gene has CDR1 SGHVS and CDR2 FQNEAQ. The CDR3 is 14 residues long. Written as DNA, the CDR3 is TGTGCCAGCAGCTCTTACTCGGACAGCTATGGCTACACCTTC. This gives the protein CASSSYSDSYGYTF.

The chain couples TRBV6-5 to TRBJ2-1; 7 bases are shared with TRBD2. The CDR3 runs to 15 residues. The germline V gene encodes CDR1 MNHEY and CDR2 SVGAGI. V lost 2 bases, J lost 7 bases, and 8 bases stayed unmatched. CDR3 nucleotides: TGTGCCAGCAGTTACGGAGCGGGAAGTGGAAATGAGCAGTTCTTC. The encoded protein is CASSYGAGSGNEQFF.

The V gene is TRBV29-1, the J gene TRBJ2-3, with D perhaps TRBD2 (5 bases). Per the germline V gene, CDR1 is SQVTM and CDR2 is ANQGSEA. Between the trimmed V and J ends, which lost 5 bases and 0 bases, there was a span of 9 bases. The CDR3 loop spans 13 amino acids. The CDR3, as DNA: TGCAGCGTTAGTCCGGGAAGCACAGATACGCAGTATTTT. It specifies CSVSPGSTDTQYF.

This chain connects TRBV19 to TRBJ1-1; TRBD1 might be the D (6 bases). Trimming took 1 base from V and 9 from J, leaving 18 bases between them. The V gene's germline CDR1 is LNHDA and CDR2 SQIVND (reference sequence). CDR3 length: 15 amino acids. CDR3 in DNA: TGTGCCAGTAGTATAGCACTAAACAGGGTAGAGAAAGCTTTCTTT. The encoded protein is CASSIALNRVEKAFF.